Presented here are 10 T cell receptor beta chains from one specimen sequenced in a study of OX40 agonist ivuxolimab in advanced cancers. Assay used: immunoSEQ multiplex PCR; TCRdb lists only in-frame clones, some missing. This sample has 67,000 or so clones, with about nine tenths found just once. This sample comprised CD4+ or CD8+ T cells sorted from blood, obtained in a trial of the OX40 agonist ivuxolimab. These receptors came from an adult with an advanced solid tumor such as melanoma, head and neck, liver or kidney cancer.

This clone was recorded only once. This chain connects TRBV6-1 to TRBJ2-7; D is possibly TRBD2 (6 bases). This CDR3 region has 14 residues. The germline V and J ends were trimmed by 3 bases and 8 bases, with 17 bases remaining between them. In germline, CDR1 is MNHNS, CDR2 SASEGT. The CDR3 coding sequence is TGTGCCAGCAGTGATGGGACTCTCGACAGAAAGCAGTACTTC. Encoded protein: CASSDGTLDRKQYF.

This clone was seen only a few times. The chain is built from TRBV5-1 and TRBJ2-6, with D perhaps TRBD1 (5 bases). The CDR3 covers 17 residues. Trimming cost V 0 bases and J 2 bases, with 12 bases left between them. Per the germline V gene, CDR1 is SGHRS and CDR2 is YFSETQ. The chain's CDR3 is CASSLEPGLTGANVLTF. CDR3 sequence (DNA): TGCGCCAGCAGCTTGGAACCAGGGCTCACTGGGGCCAACGTCCTGACTTTC.

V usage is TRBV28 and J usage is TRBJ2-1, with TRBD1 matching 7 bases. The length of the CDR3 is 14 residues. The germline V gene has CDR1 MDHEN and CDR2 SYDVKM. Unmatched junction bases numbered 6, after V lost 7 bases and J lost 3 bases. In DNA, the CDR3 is TGTGCCAGCATCGGGACAGTGGACTACAATGAGCAGTTCTTC. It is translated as CASIGTVDYNEQFF.

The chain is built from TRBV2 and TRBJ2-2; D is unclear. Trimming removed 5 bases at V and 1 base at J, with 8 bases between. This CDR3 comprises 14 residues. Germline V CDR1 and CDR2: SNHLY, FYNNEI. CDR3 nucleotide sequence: TGTGCCAGCAGTCGGTCCCTGAACACCGGGGAGCTGTTTTTT. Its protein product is CASSRSLNTGELFF. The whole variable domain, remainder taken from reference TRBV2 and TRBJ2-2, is EPEVTQTPSHQVTQMGQEVILRCVPISNHLYFYWYRQILGQKVEFLVSFYNNEISEKSEIFDDQFSVERPDGSNFTLKIRSTKLEDSAMYFCASSRSLNTGELFFGEGSRLTVL.

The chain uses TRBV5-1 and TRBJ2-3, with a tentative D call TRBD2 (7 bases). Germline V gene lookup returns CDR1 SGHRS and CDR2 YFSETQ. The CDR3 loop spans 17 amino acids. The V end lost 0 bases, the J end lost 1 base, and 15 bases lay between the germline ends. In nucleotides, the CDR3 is TGCGCCAGCAGCTTGGCCCGACAGGCGGGGGGCACAGATACGCAGTATTTT. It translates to CASSLARQAGGTDTQYF.

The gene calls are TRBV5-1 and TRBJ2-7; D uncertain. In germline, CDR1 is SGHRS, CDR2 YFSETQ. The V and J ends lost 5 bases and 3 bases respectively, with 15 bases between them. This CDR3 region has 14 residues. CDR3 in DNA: TGCGCCAGCAGGTTAGAACTAAGACACTACGAGCAGTACTTC. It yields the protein CASRLELRHYEQYF. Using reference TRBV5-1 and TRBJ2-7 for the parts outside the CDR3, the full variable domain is KAGVTQTPRYLIKTRGQQVTLSCSPISGHRSVSWYQQTPGQGLQFLFEYFSETQRNKGNFPGRFSGRQFSNSRSEMNVSTLELGDSALYLCASRLELRHYEQYFGPGTRLTVT.

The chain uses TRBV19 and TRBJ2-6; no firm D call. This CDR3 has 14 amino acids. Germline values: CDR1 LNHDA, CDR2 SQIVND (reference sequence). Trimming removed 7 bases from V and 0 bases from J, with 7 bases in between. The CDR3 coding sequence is TGTGCCAGTACCGTCTACTCTGGGGCCAACGTCCTGACTTTC. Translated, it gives CASTVYSGANVLTF.

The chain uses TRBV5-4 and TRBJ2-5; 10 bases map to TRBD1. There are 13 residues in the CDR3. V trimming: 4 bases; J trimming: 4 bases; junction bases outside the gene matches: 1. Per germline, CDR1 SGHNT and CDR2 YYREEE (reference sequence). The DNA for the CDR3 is TGTGCCAGCAGCAGGGACAGGGGAGAGACCCAGTACTTC. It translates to CASSRDRGETQYF.

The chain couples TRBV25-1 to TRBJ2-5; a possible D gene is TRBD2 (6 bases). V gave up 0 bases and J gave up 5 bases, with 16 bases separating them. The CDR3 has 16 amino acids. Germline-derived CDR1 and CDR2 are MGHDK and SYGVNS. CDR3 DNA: TGTGCCAGCAGTGAATATAGACTAGGCGGGGTTGAGACCCAGTACTTC. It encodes CASSEYRLGGVETQYF. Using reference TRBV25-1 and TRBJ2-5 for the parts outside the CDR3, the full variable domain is EADIYQTPRYLVIGTGKKITLECSQTMGHDKMYWYQQDPGMELHLIHYSYGVNSTEKGDLSSESTVSRIRTEHFPLTLESARPSHTSQYLCASSEYRLGGVETQYFGPGTRLLVL.

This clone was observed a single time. This CDR3 is CASRRISGGLRGTDTQYF. As DNA, the CDR3 is TGTGCCAGCAGGCGAATCAGCGGGGGTCTCAGGGGCACAGATACGCAGTATTTT. The V and J genes are TRBV27 and TRBJ2-3, with TRBD2 identical over 8 bases. The V gene's germline CDR1 is MNHEY and CDR2 SMNVEV (reference sequence). V was clipped by 6 bases and J by 1 base; unmatched bases: 15. There are 18 residues in the CDR3.